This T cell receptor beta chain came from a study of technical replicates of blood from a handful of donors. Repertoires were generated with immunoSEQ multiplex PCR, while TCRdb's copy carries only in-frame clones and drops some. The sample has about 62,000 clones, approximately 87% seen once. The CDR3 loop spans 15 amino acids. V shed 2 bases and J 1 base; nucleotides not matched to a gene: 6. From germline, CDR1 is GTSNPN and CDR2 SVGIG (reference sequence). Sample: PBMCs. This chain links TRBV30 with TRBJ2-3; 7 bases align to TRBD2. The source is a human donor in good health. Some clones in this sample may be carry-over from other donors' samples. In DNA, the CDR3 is TGTGCCTGGAGTCCCGGGGCGGGAGGCACAGATACGCAGTATTTT. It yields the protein CAWSPGAGGTDTQYF.